These T cell receptor beta chains were read from a single sample in a study of control samples from healthy donors and cancer patients. Clones were sequenced by immunoSEQ multiplex PCR, and TCRdb holds only the in-frame ones, with some missing. Of about 180,000 clones listed, around 89% are singletons. The sequencing input was blood. The receptors originated from a woman in her forties or fifties in good health. Each CDR3 is given with its conserved first and last residue. Fields, in order: V gene, CDR3 length, J gene, D gene, clone size, CDR3 protein, CDR3 DNA. D genes are given only for firm matches. Size is omitted from some rows. Given values are once, few, many or a class for expanded clones.

TRBV5-1	14	TRBJ2-5	TRBD2	.	CATTSGRADETQYF	TGCGCCACAACGAGCGGGAGGGCCGATGAGACCCAGTACTTC
TRBV28	14	TRBJ2-2	.	.	CASRLVTNTGELFF	TGTGCCAGTCGACTAGTTACGAACACCGGGGAGCTGTTTTTT
TRBV30	16	TRBJ2-3	.	.	CACSSSLGTSTDTQYF	TGTGCCTGCTCGTCTAGTTTGGGGACTAGCACAGATACGCAGTATTTT
TRBV28	15	TRBJ1-2	.	once	CASSLVAPENYGYTF	TGTGCCAGCAGTTTAGTAGCACCAGAGAACTATGGCTACACCTTC
TRBV3-1/TRBV3-2	15	TRBJ2-4	.	.	CASTPGGPNFHIQYF	TGTGCCAGCACCCCGGGCGGCCCTAATTTCCACATTCAGTACTTC
TRBV29-1	16	TRBJ1-5	TRBD1	few	CSVRTGGSGSNQPQHF	TGCAGCGTAAGGACAGGGGGCAGCGGCAGCAATCAGCCCCAGCATTTT
TRBV27	17	TRBJ1-1	.	.	CASSLQSPAQGSPTAFF	TGTGCCAGCAGTCTCCAATCGCCTGCCCAGGGATCCCCGACCGCTTTCTTT
TRBV27	14	TRBJ2-2	TRBD1	.	CASRSGQTTGELFF	TGTGCCAGCAGATCGGGACAGACCACCGGGGAGCTGTTTTTT
TRBV19	16	TRBJ2-7	.	.	CASSRVRSQRGYEQYF	TGTGCCAGTAGTAGAGTTAGGTCACAGCGAGGCTACGAGCAGTACTTC
TRBV15	14	TRBJ2-2	.	.	CATSSRAPTRELFF	TGTGCCACCAGCAGCAGGGCCCCGACCCGGGAGCTGTTTTTT
TRBV7-8	16	TRBJ1-1	.	.	CASSLVRSRGNTEAFF	TGTGCCAGCAGCTTAGTCAGGTCTAGAGGGAACACTGAAGCTTTCTTT
TRBV5-4	16	TRBJ2-6	.	.	CASSPAGASGANVLTF	TGTGCCAGCAGCCCTGCAGGGGCCTCTGGGGCCAACGTCCTGACTTTC
TRBV20-1	12	TRBJ2-7	.	.	CSASPGSYEQYF	TGCAGTGCTAGTCCGGGGTCCTACGAGCAGTACTTC
TRBV3-1/TRBV3-2	15	TRBJ1-5	.	.	CASSQERGSWQPQHF	TGTGCCAGCAGCCAAGAACGGGGCTCATGGCAGCCCCAGCATTTT
TRBV7-2	11	TRBJ2-1	.	.	CASSLANEQFF	TGTGCCAGCAGCTTAGCGAATGAGCAGTTCTTC
TRBV28	11	TRBJ1-3	.	.	CASKTEYTIYF	TGTGCCAGCAAGACGGAATACACCATATATTTT
TRBV7-2	15	TRBJ1-4	.	.	CASSSQGPRHEKLFF	TGTGCCAGCAGCTCCCAAGGGCCACGCCATGAAAAACTGTTTTTT
TRBV19	14	TRBJ1-2	.	.	CASKNPVFNYGYTF	TGTGCCAGTAAGAACCCGGTCTTCAACTATGGCTACACCTTC
TRBV3-1/TRBV3-2	14	TRBJ2-1	.	.	CASSQDSSYNEQFF	TGTGCCAGCAGCCAAGACAGCTCCTACAATGAGCAGTTCTTC
TRBV12-5	12	TRBJ1-2	.	.	CASAFSGGGYTF	TGTGCTAGTGCCTTTAGCGGGGGTGGCTACACCTTC
TRBV30	13	TRBJ1-1	TRBD1	.	CALYRGMGTEAFF	TGTGCCTTATACAGGGGGATGGGAACTGAAGCTTTCTTT
TRBV24-1	16	TRBJ1-1	TRBD1	once	CATSDNNPGQSFEAFF	TGTGCCACCAGTGATAATAATCCGGGACAGAGTTTTGAAGCTTTCTTT
TRBV10-3	13	TRBJ1-3	.	many	CAISAWPWNTIYF	TGTGCCATCAGTGCTTGGCCTTGGAACACCATATATTTT
TRBV6-6	14	TRBJ1-4	.	.	CASSRDSYNEKLFF	TGTGCCAGCAGCCGAGACAGTTATAATGAAAAACTGTTTTTT
TRBV9	13	TRBJ1-1	.	.	CASSAGLDTEAFF	TGTGCCAGCAGCGCAGGTTTAGACACTGAAGCTTTCTTT
TRBV18	15	TRBJ1-1	.	once	CASSPRAGTNTEAFF	TGTGCCAGCTCACCACGGGCAGGGACGAACACTGAAGCTTTCTTT
TRBV3-1/TRBV3-2	12	TRBJ1-6	.	.	CASSPKNSPLHF	TGTGCCAGCAGCCCCAAGAATTCACCCCTCCACTTT
TRBV27	19	TRBJ2-2	TRBD2	.	CASSLLPSLAGGADGELFF	TGTGCCAGCAGTTTATTGCCCTCGCTAGCGGGGGGGGCGGACGGGGAGCTGTTTTTT
TRBV4-2	16	TRBJ2-1	TRBD2	.	CASSHGGTSSYNEQFF	TGTGCCAGCAGCCATGGGGGGACTAGCAGTTACAATGAGCAGTTCTTC
TRBV6-5	14	TRBJ1-1	TRBD1	.	CASTARGQGGKAFF	TGTGCCAGCACCGCGAGAGGACAGGGCGGTAAAGCTTTCTTT
TRBV28	14	TRBJ1-5	.	.	CASSRNLGNQPQHF	TGTGCCAGCAGCCGAAATCTGGGCAATCAGCCCCAGCATTTT
TRBV28	15	TRBJ1-5	TRBD1	.	CASSTGTDPNQPQHF	TGTGCCAGCAGCACCGGGACAGATCCCAATCAGCCCCAGCATTTT
TRBV5-1	13	TRBJ2-1	.	.	CASSLQGRNEQFF	TGCGCCAGCAGCTTGCAGGGTAGGAATGAGCAGTTCTTC
TRBV3-1/TRBV3-2	14	TRBJ1-2	.	.	CASSHADRFYGYTF	TGTGCCAGCAGCCACGCAGACAGATTCTATGGCTACACCTTC
TRBV28	15	TRBJ1-5	.	.	CASSFRVSRSQPQHF	TGTGCCAGCAGTTTCAGGGTGTCTCGCAGTCAGCCCCAGCATTTT
TRBV18	11	TRBJ1-1	.	.	CASSPSTEAFF	TGTGCCAGCTCACCAAGCACTGAAGCTTTCTTT
TRBV6-1	14	TRBJ1-6	.	few	CASSDALNNSPLHF	TGTGCCAGCAGTGATGCACTAAATAATTCACCCCTCCACTTT